This T cell receptor (beta chain) originates from a study of vaccination and CD4 T cells after COVID-19. V shed 4 bases, J shed 0 bases, and the junction held 4 bases outside the gene matches. CDR3 length: 16 residues. The germline CDR1 and CDR2 sequences are SEHNR and FQNEAQ (reference sequence). Sequencing of the DNA from cultured CD4+ T cells was carried out with the Oncomine TCR Beta short-read assay. Each CDR3 protein is one row after TCRdb ran MiXCR on the PCR reads. The data contain 15,000 to 20,000 distinct CDR3 sequences, around a third of them singletons. In this sample, this clonotype turned up a few times. Its antigen is not identified. The treatment denotes: roughly 10-day PBMC culture with coronavirus spike peptide pools or control peptides (ViraFEST assay).

This sequence originates from a human donor with COVID-19. Sequencing was done on a sample of cultured CD4+ T cells from blood. The genes are TRBV7-9 and TRBJ2-2; 8 positions agree with TRBD2. The CDR3 DNA follows: TGTGCCAGCAGCTCTGCTAGCGGGTCGAACACCGGGGAGCTGTTTTTT. It encodes CASSSASGSNTGELFF.